This TCR beta chain stems from a study of tumor and adjacent non-tumor tissue in lung cancer. The germline gives CDR1 SQVTM, CDR2 ANQGSEA. V lost 4 bases and J lost 8, with 18 bases in between. This CDR3 is built from 14 residues. This sample's RNA came from whole unsorted tissue. The normal lung tissue was taken more than 3 cm from the tumor edge. The library came from three nested PCR rounds adapted from ARM-PCR protocols. Each CDR3 protein gets one entry after TCRdb re-called the multiplex PCR reads with MiXCR. The sample has tens of thousands of distinct CDR3 sequences, around two thirds seen once.

This chain uses TRBV29-1 with TRBJ2-1; TRBD1 or TRBD2 may be the D gene (6 bases each). Sequenced: distant non-tumor lung tissue. The clonotype comes from an older woman with non-small cell lung cancer. CDR3 residues: CSVGGSRGAYEQFF. The CDR3 bases are TGCAGCGTTGGAGGGTCGAGGGGGGCTTATGAGCAGTTCTTC.